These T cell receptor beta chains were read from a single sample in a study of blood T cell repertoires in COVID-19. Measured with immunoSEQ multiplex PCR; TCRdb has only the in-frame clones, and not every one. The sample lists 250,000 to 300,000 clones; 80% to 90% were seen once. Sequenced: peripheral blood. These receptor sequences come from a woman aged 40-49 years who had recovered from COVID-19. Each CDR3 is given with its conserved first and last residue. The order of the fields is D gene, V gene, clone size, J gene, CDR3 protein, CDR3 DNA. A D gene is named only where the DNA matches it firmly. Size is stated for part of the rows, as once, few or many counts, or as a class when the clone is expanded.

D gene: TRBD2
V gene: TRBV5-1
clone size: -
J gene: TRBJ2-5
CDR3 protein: CASSLAPGLAGGLQETQYF
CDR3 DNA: TGCGCCAGCAGCTTGGCCCCGGGACTAGCGGGGGGTCTCCAAGAGACCCAGTACTTC

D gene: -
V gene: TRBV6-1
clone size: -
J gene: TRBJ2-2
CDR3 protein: CASSDWQAGELFF
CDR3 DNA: TGTGCCAGCAGTGATTGGCAGGCCGGGGAGCTGTTTTTT

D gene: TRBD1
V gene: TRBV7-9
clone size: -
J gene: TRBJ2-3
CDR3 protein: CASSLGRTGVKDTQYF
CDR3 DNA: TGTGCCAGCAGCTTAGGGAGGACAGGGGTTAAAGATACGCAGTATTTT

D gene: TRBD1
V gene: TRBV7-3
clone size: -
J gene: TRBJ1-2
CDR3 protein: CASSPGQGANYGYTF
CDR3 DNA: TGTGCCAGCAGCCCGGGACAGGGGGCAAACTATGGCTACACCTTC

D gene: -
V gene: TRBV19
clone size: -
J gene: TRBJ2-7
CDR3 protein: CASSIGFEQYF
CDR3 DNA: TGTGCCAGTAGTATTGGCTTCGAGCAGTACTTC

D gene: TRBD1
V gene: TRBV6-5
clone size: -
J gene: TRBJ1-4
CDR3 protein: CASRRGGGGEKLFF
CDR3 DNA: TGTGCCAGCCGCCGAGGGGGCGGGGGGGAAAAACTGTTTTTT

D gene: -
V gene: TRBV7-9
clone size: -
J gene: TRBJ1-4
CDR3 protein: CASSFRVAGNEKLFF
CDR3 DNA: TGTGCCAGCAGCTTCAGAGTGGCAGGCAATGAAAAACTGTTTTTT

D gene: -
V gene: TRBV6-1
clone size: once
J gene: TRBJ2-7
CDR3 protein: CASSEVGRGPYEQHF
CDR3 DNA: TGTGCCAGCAGTGAAGTGGGGCGGGGCCCCTACGAGCAGCACTTC

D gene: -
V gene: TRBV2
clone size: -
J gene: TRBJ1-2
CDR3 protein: CAGGLTNYGYTF
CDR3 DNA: TGTGCCGGAGGACTTACTAACTATGGCTACACCTTC

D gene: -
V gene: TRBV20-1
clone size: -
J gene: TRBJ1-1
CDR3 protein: CSARGPGSTFF
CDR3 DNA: TGCAGTGCTAGAGGGCCAGGGTCGACTTTCTTT

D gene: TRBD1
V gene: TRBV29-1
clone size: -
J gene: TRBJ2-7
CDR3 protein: CSATGGLWYEQYF
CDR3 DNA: TGCAGCGCGACAGGGGGACTCTGGTACGAGCAGTACTTC

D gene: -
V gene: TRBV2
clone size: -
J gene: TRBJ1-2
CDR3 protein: CASSPDPRGLVDGYTF
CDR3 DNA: TGTGCCAGCAGCCCCGACCCCCGGGGTTTGGTCGATGGCTACACCTTC

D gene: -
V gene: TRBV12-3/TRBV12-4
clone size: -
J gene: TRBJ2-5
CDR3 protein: CASSLAKETQYF
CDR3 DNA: TGTGCCAGCAGTTTAGCGAAGGAGACCCAGTACTTC

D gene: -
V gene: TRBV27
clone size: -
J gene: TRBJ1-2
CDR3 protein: CASTPLGRVRLLYGYTF
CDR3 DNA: TGTGCCAGCACCCCCCTTGGCCGGGTCCGTCTTTTATATGGCTACACCTTC

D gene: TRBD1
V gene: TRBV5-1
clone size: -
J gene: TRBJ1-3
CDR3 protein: CASSPGTGGSGNTIYF
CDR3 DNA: TGCGCCAGCAGCCCGGGGACAGGGGGCTCTGGAAACACCATATATTTT

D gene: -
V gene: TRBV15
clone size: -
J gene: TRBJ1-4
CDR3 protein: CATSRELPGRGWFGEKLFF
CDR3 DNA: TGTGCCACCAGCAGAGAACTGCCTGGGCGCGGGTGGTTTGGTGAAAAACTGTTTTTT

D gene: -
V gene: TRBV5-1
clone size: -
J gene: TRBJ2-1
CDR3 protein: CASRLSAASSYNEQFF
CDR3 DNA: TGCGCCAGCAGGTTGTCCGCGGCCAGCTCCTACAATGAGCAGTTCTTC

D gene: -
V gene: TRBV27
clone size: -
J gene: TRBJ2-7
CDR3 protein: CASSFGAYEQYF
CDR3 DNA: TGTGCCAGCAGTTTCGGGGCCTACGAGCAGTACTTC

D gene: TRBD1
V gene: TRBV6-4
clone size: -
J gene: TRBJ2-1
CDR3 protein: CASSATGGSYNEQFF
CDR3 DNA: TGTGCCAGCAGTGCTACAGGGGGCTCCTACAATGAGCAGTTCTTC

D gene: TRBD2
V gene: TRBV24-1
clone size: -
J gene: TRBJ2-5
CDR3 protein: CATSDSRLAGETQYF
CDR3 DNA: TGTGCCACCAGTGACTCAAGACTAGCTGGGGAGACCCAGTACTTC

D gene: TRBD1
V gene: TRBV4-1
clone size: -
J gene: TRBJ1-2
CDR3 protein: CASSLRQGADYGYTF
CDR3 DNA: TGCGCCAGCAGCCTACGACAGGGGGCTGACTATGGCTACACCTTC

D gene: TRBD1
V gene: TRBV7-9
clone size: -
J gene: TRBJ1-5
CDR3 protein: CASSFGTGDQPQHF
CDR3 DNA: TGTGCCAGCAGCTTCGGGACAGGGGATCAGCCCCAGCATTTT

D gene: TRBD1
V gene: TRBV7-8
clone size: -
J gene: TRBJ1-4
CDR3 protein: CASTPRTGLEKLFF
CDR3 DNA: TGTGCCAGCACCCCCCGGACAGGGCTCGAAAAACTGTTTTTT

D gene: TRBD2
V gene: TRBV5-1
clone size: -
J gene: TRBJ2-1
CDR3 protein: CASSFSPGGTYNEQFF
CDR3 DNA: TGCGCCAGCAGCTTTTCCCCCGGGGGGACCTACAATGAGCAGTTCTTC

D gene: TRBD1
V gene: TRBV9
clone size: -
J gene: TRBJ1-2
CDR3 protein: CASSAPRDRGGSHYGYTF
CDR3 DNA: TGTGCCAGCAGCGCCCCTCGGGACAGGGGGGGATCCCACTATGGCTACACCTTC

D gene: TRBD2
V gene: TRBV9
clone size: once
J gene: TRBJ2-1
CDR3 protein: CASSAERGGLDEQFF
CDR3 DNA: TGTGCCAGCAGCGCAGAACGGGGGGGCCTCGATGAGCAGTTCTTC

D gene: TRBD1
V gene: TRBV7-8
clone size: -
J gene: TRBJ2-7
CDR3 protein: CASSPTTGEREQYF
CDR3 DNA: TGTGCCAGCAGCCCTACGACAGGGGAAAGGGAGCAGTACTTC

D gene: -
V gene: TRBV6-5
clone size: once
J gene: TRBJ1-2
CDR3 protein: CASSYGGPTANYGYTF
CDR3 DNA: TGTGCCAGCAGTTACGGCGGCCCTACTGCTAACTATGGCTACACCTTC

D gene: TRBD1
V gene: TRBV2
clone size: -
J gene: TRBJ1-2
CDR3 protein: CASSKTGRSLSF
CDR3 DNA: TGTGCCAGCAGTAAGACAGGGAGATCTTTATCCTTC

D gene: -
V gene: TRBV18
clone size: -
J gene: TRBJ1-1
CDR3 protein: CASSPPPGRGTEAFF
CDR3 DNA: TGTGCCAGCTCACCACCTCCTGGACGGGGCACTGAAGCTTTCTTT

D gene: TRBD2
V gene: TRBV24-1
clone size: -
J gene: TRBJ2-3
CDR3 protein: CATPSAASGGATDTQYF
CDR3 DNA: TGTGCCACACCCTCAGCGGCTAGCGGGGGGGCCACAGATACGCAGTATTTT

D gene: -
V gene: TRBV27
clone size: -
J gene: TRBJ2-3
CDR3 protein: CASSLSSWGGADTQYF
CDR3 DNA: TGTGCCAGCAGTTTATCAAGTTGGGGGGGCGCAGATACGCAGTATTTT

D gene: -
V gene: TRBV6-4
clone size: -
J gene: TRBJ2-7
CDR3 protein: CASRRQGGVAYEQYF
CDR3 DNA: TGTGCCAGCAGAAGACAAGGGGGGGTGGCCTACGAGCAGTACTTC

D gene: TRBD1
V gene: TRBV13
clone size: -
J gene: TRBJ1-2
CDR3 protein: CASSPSPTGNYGYTF
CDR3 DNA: TGTGCCAGCAGCCCATCCCCGACAGGGAACTATGGCTACACCTTC

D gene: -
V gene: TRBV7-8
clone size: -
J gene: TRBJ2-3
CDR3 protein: CASSLKWGGPTDTQYF
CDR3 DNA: TGTGCCAGCAGCTTAAAATGGGGGGGGCCCACAGATACGCAGTATTTT

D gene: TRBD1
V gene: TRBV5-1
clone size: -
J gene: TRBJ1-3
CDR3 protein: CASSFVAGTVGNTIYF
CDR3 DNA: TGCGCCAGCAGCTTTGTAGCAGGGACAGTTGGAAACACCATATATTTT

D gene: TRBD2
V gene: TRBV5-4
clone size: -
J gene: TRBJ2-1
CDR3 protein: CASSFPGLAGGQGDYNEQFF
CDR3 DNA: TGTGCCAGCAGCTTTCCAGGGTTAGCGGGGGGGCAAGGGGATTACAATGAGCAGTTCTTC

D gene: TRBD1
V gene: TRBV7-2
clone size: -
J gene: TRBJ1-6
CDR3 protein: CASSSQGASNSPLHF
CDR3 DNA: TGTGCCAGCAGCTCACAGGGGGCGAGTAATTCACCCCTCCACTTT

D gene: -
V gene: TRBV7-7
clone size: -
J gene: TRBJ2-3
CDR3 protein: CASSLEANGLKLRGSGDTQYF
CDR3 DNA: TGTGCCAGCAGCTTAGAGGCTAACGGCCTAAAACTGAGAGGGTCGGGAGATACGCAGTATTTT